Below are 7 T cell receptor beta chains sequenced from a single sample in a study of blood T cell repertoires in COVID-19. Here immunoSEQ multiplex PCR was the method, and the copy in TCRdb shows in-frame clones only, minus some. The sample contains about 37,000 clones, approximately 92% of which appear only once. The sequenced sample was peripheral blood. These receptors were taken from a woman of 80 years or more with acute or convalescent COVID-19.

The rearrangement links TRBV18 to TRBJ2-2; 7 bases fit TRBD1. The germline CDR1 and CDR2 sequences are KGHSH and LQKENI. V trimming: 3 bases; J trimming: 6 bases; junction bases outside the gene matches: 13. The CDR3 consists of 17 residues. The CDR3 here is CASSPERGRGSAGELFF. The CDR3, as DNA: TGTGCCAGCTCACCTGAGAGGGGGCGCGGGTCAGCCGGGGAGCTGTTTTTT.

J is TRBJ2-3 and V is TRBV11-3; TRBD2 matches 13 bases. This CDR3 is 17 amino acids long. V dropped 0 bases and J dropped 3; count of bases not matched to a gene: 3. Germline V CDR1 and CDR2: SGHNT, YENEEA. The CDR3 DNA is TGTGCCAGCAGCTTAGAACTAGCGGGGGGGCCGACAGATACGCAGTATTTT. Translation gives CASSLELAGGPTDTQYF.

This chain connects TRBV19 to TRBJ2-3, with D unresolved. Trimming pared 2 bases from V and 1 base from J, leaving 7 bases between. The CDR3 has 14 residues. Germline V gene sequence: CDR1 LNHDA, CDR2 SQIVND (reference sequence). The CDR3 nucleotides read TGTGCCAGTAGTATACACAGTGGCACAGATACGCAGTATTTT. The encoded protein is CASSIHSGTDTQYF.

The chain has TRBV27 and TRBJ2-3, with D tentatively TRBD2 (7 bases). This CDR3 is built from 16 residues. CDR1 is MNHEY, CDR2 SMNVEV, per germline (reference sequence). V lost 6 bases, J lost 2 bases, and 18 bases lay in between. CDR3 nucleotides: TGTGCCAGCAGCCCAATCGGGGGGCCTTCCACAGATACGCAGTATTTT. Translation: CASSPIGGPSTDTQYF.

The J gene is TRBJ1-5, the V gene TRBV6-2 or TRBV6-3; possibly TRBD1 for D (6 bases). The ends were cut back, 1 base at V and 4 bases at J, with 14 bases in the middle. Germline V gives CDR1 MNHEY, CDR2 SVGEGT. CDR3 length equals 16 residues. CDR3 in amino acids: CASSYFGTRLNQPQHF. In nucleotides, the CDR3 is TGTGCCAGCAGTTACTTTGGGACACGGCTTAATCAGCCCCAGCATTTT.

The chain uses TRBV14 and TRBJ2-5, with 8 nucleotides matching TRBD1. The germline V gene has CDR1 SGHDN and CDR2 FVKESK. V lost 4 bases and J lost 1; bases outside the gene matches: 5. CDR3 length: 15 amino acids. CDR3 in amino acids: CASSPWTGSQETQYF. The DNA of the CDR3 is TGTGCCAGCAGCCCCTGGACAGGGAGCCAAGAGACCCAGTACTTC.

The V gene is TRBV5-1, the J gene TRBJ1-1, with 9 bases fitting TRBD1. Germline CDR1 is SGHRS and CDR2 is YFSETQ. The CDR3 runs to 14 residues. J gave up 3 bases and V 4 bases, and 4 bases lay outside the gene matches. The CDR3 is CASSHRGLDTEAFF. CDR3 DNA: TGCGCCAGCAGCCACAGGGGGCTGGACACTGAAGCTTTCTTT.